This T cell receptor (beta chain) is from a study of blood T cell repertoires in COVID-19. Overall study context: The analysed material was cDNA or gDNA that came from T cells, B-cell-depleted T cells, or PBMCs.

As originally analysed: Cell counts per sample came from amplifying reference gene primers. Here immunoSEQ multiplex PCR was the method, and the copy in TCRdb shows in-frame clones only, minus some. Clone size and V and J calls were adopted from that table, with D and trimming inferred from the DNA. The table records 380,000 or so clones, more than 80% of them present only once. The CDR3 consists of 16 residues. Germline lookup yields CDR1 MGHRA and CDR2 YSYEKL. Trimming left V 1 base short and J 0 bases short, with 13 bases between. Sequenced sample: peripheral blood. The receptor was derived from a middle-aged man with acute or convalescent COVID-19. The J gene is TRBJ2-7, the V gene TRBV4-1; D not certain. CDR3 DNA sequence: TGCGCCAGCAGCCAAGGCTACTTCCTAAGCTCCTACGAGCAGTACTTC. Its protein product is CASSQGYFLSSYEQYF.